Given below is one T cell receptor beta chain in context. The data derive from a study of Graves' ophthalmopathy and Graves' hyperthyroidism. Each donor who had ophthalmopathy showed moderate-to-severe activity, a CAS of ≥3, a NOSPECS of ≥4, and a duration under 3 months. A diagnosis was made from clinical symptoms together with serum thyroxine, TRAb, thyroid ultrasound and orbital computed tomography. Using RNA transcripts, the TCR beta CDR3 regions were amplified. Second-round multiplex PCR came after a first-round RT-PCR that employed HTBI primers. MiXCR, applied by TCRdb to the multiplex PCR reads, yields one record per CDR3 protein. The repertoire holds approximately 700,000 distinct CDR3 sequences, with under 50% as singletons. This CDR3 spans 13 amino acids. The V end was cut by 2 bases, the J end by 9 bases, with 13 bases between.

The rearrangement joins TRBV12-3 or TRBV12-4 to TRBJ2-5; a possible D gene is TRBD2 (6 bases). This TCR was sampled from an adult man with Graves' ophthalmopathy. Specimen: peripheral blood. In DNA, the CDR3 is TGTGCCAGCAGTTTACGGCGGGATCAGCCCCAGTACTTC. Amino acids: CASSLRRDQPQYF.